These 32 T cell receptor beta chains were all obtained from the same sample, sequenced in a study of patients with pleural tuberculosis. One entry per CDR3 protein, called by TCRdb with MiXCR from the reads. The table has 45,000 to 55,000 distinct CDR3 sequences, approximately 7.5% seen once. The receptors stem from a human donor with pleural tuberculosis.

V and J are TRBV5-5 and TRBJ2-1; D is perhaps TRBD2 (6 bases). This CDR3 has 12 amino acids. V dropped 1 base and J dropped 12 bases, with 11 bases sitting between them. CDR1 SGHKS and CDR2 YYEKEE come from the germline V gene (reference sequence). This chain's CDR3 is CASSLSGSGQFF. Here the CDR3 DNA reads TGTGCCAGCAGCTTGTCCGGGAGTGGGCAGTTCTTC.

This clonotype was seen many times. The chain has TRBV19 and TRBJ1-2; no firm D call. The CDR3 sequence is 16 residues long. CDR1 is LNHDA and CDR2 is SQIVND in the germline V gene (reference sequence). Trimming removed 0 bases at V and 6 bases at J, with 17 bases between. DNA for the CDR3: TGTGCCAGTAGTATAGACACCTCAGACCTAAACAATGGCTACACCTTC. Translating gives CASSIDTSDLNNGYTF.

The chain joins TRBV12-5 to TRBJ2-7; no firm D call. CDR1 and CDR2 from the germline V gene are LGHNT and FRNRAP. V dropped 1 base and J dropped 5 bases, with 6 bases sitting between them. The CDR3 is 12 amino acids. CDR3 sequence (DNA): TGTGCTAGTGGTTTGGGGCTTCACGAGCAGTACTTC. Residues: CASGLGLHEQYF.

This clonotype showed up many times. The DNA for the CDR3 is TGTGCCAGCAGCCCGCGGGTGAACACCGGGGAGCTGTTTTTT. Its protein product is CASSPRVNTGELFF. This chain links TRBV11-2 with TRBJ2-2; tentative D call: TRBD2 (5 bases). The CDR3 is 14 residues long. Trimming removed 5 bases at V and 1 base at J, with 8 bases between. Germline values: CDR1 SGHAT, CDR2 FQNNGV.

This clonotype was counted many times. This rearrangement joins TRBV2 to TRBJ2-5; D uncertain. CDR3 size: 14 residues. Trimming stripped 7 bases from V and 2 bases from J, with 14 bases between. The germline V gene has CDR1 SNHLY and CDR2 FYNNEI. The CDR3 reads CASIGRAGQETQYF. DNA of the CDR3: TGTGCCAGCATAGGACGGGCCGGGCAAGAGACCCAGTACTTC.

This clonotype is large within its sample. V and J are TRBV27 and TRBJ2-5, with 7 bases fitting TRBD2. This CDR3 comprises 12 residues. Germline V gene data show CDR1 as MNHEY and CDR2 as SMNVEV (reference sequence). Trimming took 4 bases from V and 9 from J; bases not matched to a gene: 5. Written as DNA, the CDR3 is TGTGCCAGCAGTTCATCTAGCGGCCCCCAGTACTTC. Its translation: CASSSSSGPQYF.

This clonotype turned up a few times. The chain's CDR3 is CASSKQETQYF. CDR3 nucleotides: TGCGCCAGCAGCAAACAAGAGACCCAGTACTTC. The chain links TRBV5-1 to TRBJ2-5, with unresolved D. CDR3 length equals 11 residues. Per the germline V gene, CDR1 is SGHRS and CDR2 is YFSETQ. The germline V and J ends were trimmed by 4 bases and 2 bases, with 3 bases remaining between them.

This clonotype was found many times. V gene TRBV20-1 combines with J gene TRBJ2-5; possible D gene TRBD2, 6 bases. The CDR3 has 16 residues. Looked up from germline, CDR1 is DFQATT and CDR2 is SNEGSKA (reference sequence). Trimming pared 0 bases from V and 1 base from J, leaving 15 bases between. The CDR3 DNA sequence: TGCAGTGCTAGAGACGGGATAGCGGTAATCCAAGAGACCCAGTACTTC. Its translation: CSARDGIAVIQETQYF.

This sequence joins TRBV5-1 and TRBJ2-1; D call uncertain. This CDR3 comprises 12 residues. Trimming removed 0 bases from V and 8 bases from J, with 6 bases in between. CDR1 is SGHRS and CDR2 is YFSETQ in the germline V gene. DNA for the CDR3: TGCGCCAGCAGCTTGGCCTCGGATGAGCAGTTCTTC. Its translation is CASSLASDEQFF.

This clonotype has at least ten counts. The chain carries TRBV2 and TRBJ1-1; D is uncertain. Trimming took off 6 bases at V and 1 base at J, with 6 bases between the two ends. Germline CDR1 and CDR2: SNHLY and FYNNEI. The CDR3 sequence is 12 residues long. The CDR3 region is CASRLENTEAFF. CDR3 nucleotides: TGTGCCAGCAGGCTGGAGAACACTGAAGCTTTCTTT. The variable domain in full, with the rest retrieved from reference TRBV2 and TRBJ1-1, is EPEVTQTPSHQVTQMGQEVILRCVPISNHLYFYWYRQILGQKVEFLVSFYNNEISEKSEIFDDQFSVERPDGSNFTLKIRSTKLEDSAMYFCASRLENTEAFFGQGTRLTVV.

V is TRBV11-1 and J is TRBJ2-7; a possible D gene is TRBD1 (5 bases). The CDR3 contains 14 residues. The germline V and J ends were trimmed by 6 bases and 0 bases, with 12 bases remaining between them. CDR1 is SGHAT, CDR2 FQDESV, per germline (reference sequence). This CDR3 reads CASSRQPPSYEQYF. The CDR3 coding sequence is TGTGCCAGCAGTAGACAGCCGCCCTCCTACGAGCAGTACTTC.

This clonotype was counted many times. An end of the junction does not agree with germline; a read error may underlie this. Here the CDR3 DNA reads TGTGCCAGCAGCTTAGAGGGTAGGGACACGCAAGTCTTC. This codes for CASSLEGRDTQVF. V and J are TRBV7-8 and TRBJ2-1, with D maybe TRBD1 (6 bases). The CDR3 is 13 amino acids. Per the germline V gene, CDR1 is SGHVS and CDR2 is FQNEAQ.

This clonotype was seen at least ten times. V is TRBV20-1 and J is TRBJ2-5; maybe TRBD2 (6 bases). The germline V gene has CDR1 DFQATT and CDR2 SNEGSKA (reference sequence). The length of the CDR3 is 12 residues. Trimming cost V 6 bases and J 1 base, with 9 bases left between them. The CDR3 DNA follows: TGCAGTGCGAGACTAGTCCAAGAGACCCAGTACTTC. This sequence encodes CSARLVQETQYF.

This sequence joins TRBV12-3 or TRBV12-4 and TRBJ2-1, with TRBD1 matching 11 bases. The trim removed 0 bases at V and 2 bases at J, leaving 3 bases unmatched. The CDR3 contains 17 residues. CDR3 DNA sequence: TGTGCCAGCAGTTTAGCTATGGGACAGGGGGCCTACAATGAGCAGTTCTTC. Its translation: CASSLAMGQGAYNEQFF.

In this sample, this clonotype turned up many times. The rearrangement joins TRBV4-2 to TRBJ1-1; a weak D match, TRBD1 (6 bases). This CDR3 comprises 14 residues. Trimming pared 1 base from V and 4 bases from J, leaving 10 bases between. Per germline, CDR1 LGHNA and CDR2 YNFKEQ. CDR3 in amino acids: CASSQGEGGTEAFF. The CDR3 DNA reads as TGTGCCAGCAGCCAAGGAGAGGGGGGCACTGAAGCTTTCTTT.

This clonotype was recorded at least ten times. V usage is TRBV20-1 and J usage is TRBJ2-3; tentatively, D is TRBD2 (6 bases). Germline V CDR1 and CDR2: DFQATT, SNEGSKA (reference sequence). The CDR3 consists of 17 residues. V was clipped by 3 bases and J by 2 bases, with 21 bases between them. Here the CDR3 DNA reads TGCAGTGCTAGGAGGATTTTTAGCGGTAGACACACAGATACGCAGTATTTT. Its translation is CSARRIFSGRHTDTQYF.

V usage is TRBV11-1 and J usage is TRBJ2-3; 7 positions match TRBD2. The V gene's germline CDR1 is SGHAT and CDR2 FQDESV (reference sequence). The CDR3 is made up of 13 amino acids. V lost 3 bases, J lost 6 bases, and 3 bases stayed unmatched. The CDR3 reads CASSFASGDTQYF. CDR3 sequence (DNA): TGTGCCAGCAGCTTTGCTAGCGGCGATACGCAGTATTTT.

The chain couples TRBV5-4 to TRBJ2-1; D call uncertain. V was pared by 4 bases and J by 4 bases, with 9 bases between. The CDR3 sequence is 13 residues long. CDR1 and CDR2 (germline): SGHNT, YYREEE (reference sequence). This CDR3 reads CASSLVEYNEQFF. The CDR3 DNA reads TGTGCCAGCAGCCTGGTGGAGTACAATGAGCAGTTCTTC.

For this clonotype: Since a much larger clone is just one base distant, this may be a read error. The chain recombines TRBV25-1 with TRBJ2-5; a weak D match, TRBD1 (6 bases). This CDR3 has 15 residues. In germline, CDR1 is MGHDK, CDR2 SYGVNS. This chain's CDR3 is CANSKVGQMKETQYF. The DNA of the CDR3 is TGTGCCAACAGTAAAGTCGGACAGATGAAAGAGACCCAGTACTTC.

The chain couples TRBV12-3 or TRBV12-4 to TRBJ2-6, with a possible D match to TRBD1 (5 bases). V dropped 5 bases and J dropped 2 bases, with 7 bases sitting between them. CDR3 length equals 14 residues. The DNA of the CDR3 is TGTGCCAGCAGTGCAGGGACTGGGGCCAACGTCCTGACTTTC. Translation: CASSAGTGANVLTF.

Comment on this clonotype: One end of the junction fails to match germline, which may point to a read error. CDR3 DNA: TGTGCCTGTAGTATTTCCGGGGAGCTGTTTTTT. Protein product: CACSISGELFF. The rearrangement links TRBV19 to TRBJ2-2; unclear D gene. CDR3 length: 11 residues. Germline assignment: CDR1 LNHDA and CDR2 SQIVND (reference sequence).

Ten or more counts support this clonotype. The CDR3 bases are TGTGCCATCAGGTCGTCGGCAGATACGCAGTATTTT. Amino acids: CAIRSSADTQYF. The J gene is TRBJ2-3, the V gene TRBV10-3; D is uncertain. Germline V CDR1 and CDR2: ENHRY, SYGVKD. V lost 6 bases and J 4 bases, leaving 8 bases between the germline ends. This CDR3 is 12 amino acids long.

This clonotype showed up many times. The chain recombines TRBV4-1 with TRBJ2-1; 8 bases fit TRBD2. The CDR3 runs 16 residues. V lost 3 bases, J lost 0 bases, and 4 bases stayed unmatched. Looked up from germline, CDR1 is MGHRA and CDR2 is YSYEKL. The CDR3 DNA reads as TGCGCCAGCAGCCAGATTGGGACTAGCTCCTACAATGAGCAGTTCTTC. Its translation is CASSQIGTSSYNEQFF.

The V gene is TRBV4-2, the J gene TRBJ2-3; possible D gene TRBD2, 5 bases. Germline-derived CDR1 and CDR2 are LGHNA and YNFKEQ. The length of the CDR3 is 12 residues. V was shortened by 4 bases and J by 5 bases, with 7 bases between the two germline ends. CDR3 in amino acids: CASSRGGDTQYF. The CDR3 nucleotides are TGTGCCAGCAGCCGAGGAGGAGATACGCAGTATTTT.

The chain carries TRBV7-3 and TRBJ2-1; D might be TRBD2 (5 bases). CDR3 length: 16 amino acids. CDR1 and CDR2 (germline): SGHTA, FQGTGA. The germline V and J ends were trimmed by 0 bases and 7 bases, with 16 bases remaining between them. The chain's CDR3 is CASSLTAGVSRNEQFF. CDR3 nucleotide sequence: TGTGCCAGCAGCTTAACGGCGGGCGTATCCCGTAATGAGCAGTTCTTC. Using reference TRBV7-3 and TRBJ2-1 for the parts outside the CDR3, the full variable domain is GAGVSQTPSNKVTEKGKYVELRCDPISGHTALYWYRQSLGQGPEFLIYFQGTGAADDSGLPNDRFFAVRPEGSVSTLKIQRTERGDSAVYLCASSLTAGVSRNEQFFGPGTRLTVL.

This clonotype was detected ten times or more. The chain carries TRBV13 and TRBJ1-5; TRBD1 matches 8 bases. With 7 bases clipped from V and 3 bases from J, the junction kept 5 bases outside the gene matches. Germline lookup yields CDR1 PRHDT and CDR2 FYEKMQ (reference sequence). The CDR3 contains 14 residues. CDR3 protein: CASTLDRDNQPQHF. CDR3 nucleotide sequence: TGTGCCAGCACCTTGGACAGGGACAATCAGCCCCAGCATTTT. The full variable domain, with the rest looked up from reference TRBV13 and TRBJ1-5, is AAGVIQSPRHLIKEKRETATLKCYPIPRHDTVYWYQQGPGQDPQFLISFYEKMQSDKGSIPDRFSAQQFSDYHSELNMSSLELGDSALYFCASTLDRDNQPQHFGDGTRLSIL.

This clonotype rates as medium-sized. The chain carries TRBV20-1 and TRBJ2-1, with 10 bases matching TRBD2. This CDR3 comprises 15 residues. CDR1 and CDR2 (germline): DFQATT, SNEGSKA (reference sequence). V lost 1 base, J lost 7 bases, and 7 bases stayed unmatched. The CDR3 spells CSARAVAGGRNEQFF. The CDR3 nucleotides read TGCAGTGCTAGAGCGGTAGCGGGAGGTCGGAATGAGCAGTTCTTC.

This clonotype was recorded at least ten times. This rearrangement joins TRBV11-2 to TRBJ2-5; D gene unclear. CDR1 and CDR2 (germline): SGHAT, FQNNGV. Trimming pared 0 bases from V and 5 bases from J, leaving 7 bases between. This CDR3 is built from 13 residues. In DNA form, the CDR3 reads TGTGCCAGCAGCTTAGATAGGGCGGAGACCCAGTACTTC. Its protein is CASSLDRAETQYF.

This clonotype was seen repeatedly, ten times or more. The CDR3 region is CASRKITGPANYGYTF. CDR3 DNA: TGTGCCAGCAGAAAAATCACAGGGCCAGCTAACTATGGCTACACCTTC. The chain links TRBV25-1 to TRBJ1-2, with TRBD1 as a possible D gene (6 bases). Trimming took 6 bases from V and 0 from J, leaving 17 bases between them. CDR1 is MGHDK, CDR2 SYGVNS, per germline. CDR3 length: 16 amino acids.

This clonotype was observed many times. V gene TRBV6-5 combines with J gene TRBJ1-5, with D uncertain. Looked up from germline, CDR1 is MNHEY and CDR2 is SVGAGI. CDR3 length: 12 amino acids. Trimming took off 2 bases at V and 5 bases at J, with 4 bases between the two ends. The CDR3 coding sequence is TGTGCCAGCAGTTACGAAGATCAGCCCCAGCATTTT. Protein: CASSYEDQPQHF.

This clonotype was observed a handful of times. In DNA, the CDR3 is TGTGCCAGTAGTATAGCCGGGGGCGCGCAAGTCTATGGCTACACCTTC. Translation gives CASSIAGGAQVYGYTF. The chain recombines TRBV19 with TRBJ1-2, with D perhaps TRBD1 (6 bases). CDR1 and CDR2 (germline): LNHDA, SQIVND (reference sequence). Trimming pared 1 base from V and 4 bases from J, leaving 16 bases between. This CDR3 comprises 16 residues.

This clonotype was seen many times. This chain links TRBV20-1 with TRBJ2-2, with a weak D call TRBD1 (5 bases). Germline CDR1 DFQATT, CDR2 SNEGSKA (reference sequence). The CDR3 length is 14 residues. The V gene lost 1 base and the J gene lost 5 bases, with 11 bases spanning the gap. CDR3 loop: CSARALQGTGELFF. The DNA of the CDR3 is TGCAGTGCTAGAGCCCTGCAGGGAACCGGGGAGCTGTTTTTT.